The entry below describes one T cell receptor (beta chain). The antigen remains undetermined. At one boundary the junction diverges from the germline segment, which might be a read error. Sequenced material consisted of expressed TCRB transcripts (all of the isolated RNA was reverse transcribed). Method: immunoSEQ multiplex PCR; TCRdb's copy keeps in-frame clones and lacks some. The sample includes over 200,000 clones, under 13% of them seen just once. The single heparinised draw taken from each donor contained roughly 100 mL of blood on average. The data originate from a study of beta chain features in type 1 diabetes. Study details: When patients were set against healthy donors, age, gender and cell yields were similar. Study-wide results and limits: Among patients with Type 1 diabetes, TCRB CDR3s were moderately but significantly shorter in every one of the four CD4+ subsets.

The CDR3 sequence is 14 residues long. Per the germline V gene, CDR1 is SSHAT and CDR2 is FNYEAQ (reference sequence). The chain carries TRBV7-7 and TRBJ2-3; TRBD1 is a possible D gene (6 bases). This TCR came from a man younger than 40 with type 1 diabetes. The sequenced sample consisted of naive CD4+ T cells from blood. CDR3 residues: CASSRGSSTDTQYF. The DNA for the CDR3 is TGTGCTAGCAGCAGGGGATCTAGCACAGATACGCAGTATTTT.